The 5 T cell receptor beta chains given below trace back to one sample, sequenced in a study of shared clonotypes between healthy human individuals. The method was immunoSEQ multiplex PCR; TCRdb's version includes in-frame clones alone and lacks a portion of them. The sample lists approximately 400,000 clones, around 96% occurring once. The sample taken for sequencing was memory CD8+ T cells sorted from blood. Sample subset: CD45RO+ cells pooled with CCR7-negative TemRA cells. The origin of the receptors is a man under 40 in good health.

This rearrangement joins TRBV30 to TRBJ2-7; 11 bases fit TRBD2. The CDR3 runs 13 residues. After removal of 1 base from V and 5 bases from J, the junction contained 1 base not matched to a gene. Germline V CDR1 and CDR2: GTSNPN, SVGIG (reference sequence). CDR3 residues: CAWSGTSGHEQYF. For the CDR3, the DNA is TGTGCCTGGAGTGGGACTAGCGGGCACGAGCAGTACTTC.

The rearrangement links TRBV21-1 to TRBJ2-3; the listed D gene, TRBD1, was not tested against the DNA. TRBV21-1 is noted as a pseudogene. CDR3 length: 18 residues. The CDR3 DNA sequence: TGTGCCAGCAGCAATGGAAAAACAGCTCCTGGGGCCACAGATACGCAGTATTTT. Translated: CASSNGKTAPGATDTQYF.

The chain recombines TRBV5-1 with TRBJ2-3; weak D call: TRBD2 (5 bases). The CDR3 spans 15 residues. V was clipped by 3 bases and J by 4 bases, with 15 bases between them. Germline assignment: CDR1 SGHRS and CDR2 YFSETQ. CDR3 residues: CASSSFGKEADTQYF. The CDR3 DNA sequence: TGCGCCAGCAGCTCGTTCGGGAAAGAAGCAGATACGCAGTATTTT.

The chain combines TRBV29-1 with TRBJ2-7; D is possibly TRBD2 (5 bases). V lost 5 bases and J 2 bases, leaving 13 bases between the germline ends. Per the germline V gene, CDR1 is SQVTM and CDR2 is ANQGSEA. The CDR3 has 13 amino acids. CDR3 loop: CSVLREPTYEQYF. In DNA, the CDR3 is TGCAGCGTTTTGAGGGAACCAACCTACGAGCAGTACTTC.

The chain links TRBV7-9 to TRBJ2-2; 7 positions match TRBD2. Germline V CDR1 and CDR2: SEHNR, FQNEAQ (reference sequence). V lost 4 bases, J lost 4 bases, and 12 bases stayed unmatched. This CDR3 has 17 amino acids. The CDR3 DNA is TGTGCCAGCAGCTCCCGACTAGCACCCCTCCTCACCGGGGAGCTGTTTTTT. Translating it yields CASSSRLAPLLTGELFF.